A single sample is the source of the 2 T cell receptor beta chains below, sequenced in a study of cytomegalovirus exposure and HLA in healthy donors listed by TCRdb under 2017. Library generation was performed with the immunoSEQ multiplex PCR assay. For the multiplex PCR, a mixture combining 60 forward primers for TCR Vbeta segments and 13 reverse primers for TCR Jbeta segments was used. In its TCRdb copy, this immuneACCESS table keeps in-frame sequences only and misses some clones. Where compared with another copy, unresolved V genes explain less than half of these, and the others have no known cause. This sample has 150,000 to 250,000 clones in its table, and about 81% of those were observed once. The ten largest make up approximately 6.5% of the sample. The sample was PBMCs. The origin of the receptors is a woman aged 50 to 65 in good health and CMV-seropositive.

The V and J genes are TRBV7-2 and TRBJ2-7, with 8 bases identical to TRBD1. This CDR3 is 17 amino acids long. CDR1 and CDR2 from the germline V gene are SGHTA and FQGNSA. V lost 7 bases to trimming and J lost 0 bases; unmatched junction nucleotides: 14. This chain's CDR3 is CASNFLRRTGFSYEQYF. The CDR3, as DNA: TGTGCCAGCAACTTTTTAAGGCGGACAGGGTTCTCCTACGAGCAGTACTTC.

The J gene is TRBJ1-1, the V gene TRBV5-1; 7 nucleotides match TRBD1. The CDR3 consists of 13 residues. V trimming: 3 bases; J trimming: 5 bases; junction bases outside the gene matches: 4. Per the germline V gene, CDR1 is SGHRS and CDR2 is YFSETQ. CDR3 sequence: CASSSGGITEAFF. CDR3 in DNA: TGCGCCAGCAGCTCAGGGGGGATTACTGAAGCTTTCTTT.